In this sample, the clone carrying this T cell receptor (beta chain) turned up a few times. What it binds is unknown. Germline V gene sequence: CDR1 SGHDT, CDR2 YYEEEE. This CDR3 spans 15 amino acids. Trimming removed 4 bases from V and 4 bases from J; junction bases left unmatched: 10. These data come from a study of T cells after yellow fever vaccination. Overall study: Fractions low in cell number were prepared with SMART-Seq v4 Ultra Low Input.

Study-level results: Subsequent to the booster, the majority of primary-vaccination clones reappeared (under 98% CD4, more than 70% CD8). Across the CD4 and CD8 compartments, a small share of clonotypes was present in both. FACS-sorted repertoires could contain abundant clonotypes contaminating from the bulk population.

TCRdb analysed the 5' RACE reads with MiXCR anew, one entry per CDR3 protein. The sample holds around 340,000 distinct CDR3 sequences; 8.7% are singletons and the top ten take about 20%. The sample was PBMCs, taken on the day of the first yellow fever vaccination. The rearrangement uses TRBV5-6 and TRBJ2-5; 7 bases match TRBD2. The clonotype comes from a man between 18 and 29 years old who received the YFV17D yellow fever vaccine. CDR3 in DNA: TGTGCCAGCAGCCCGATGGGGGGGGTTGGAGAGACCCAGTACTTC. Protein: CASSPMGGVGETQYF.